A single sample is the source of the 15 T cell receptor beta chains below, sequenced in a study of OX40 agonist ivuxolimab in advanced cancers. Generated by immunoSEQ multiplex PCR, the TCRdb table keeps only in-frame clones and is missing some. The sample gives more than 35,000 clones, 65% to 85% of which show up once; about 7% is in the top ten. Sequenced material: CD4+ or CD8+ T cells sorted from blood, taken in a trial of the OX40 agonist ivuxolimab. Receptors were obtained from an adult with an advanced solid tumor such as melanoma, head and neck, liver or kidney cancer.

The CDR3: CASSDWDERKETQYF. CDR3 nucleotide sequence: TGTGCCAGCAGTGATTGGGACGAAAGAAAAGAGACCCAGTACTTC. The gene calls are TRBV6-1 and TRBJ2-5, with D perhaps given as TRBD1 or TRBD2 (5 bases each). This CDR3 contains 15 residues. Between the trimmed V and J ends, which lost 3 bases and 3 bases, there was a span of 14 bases. The V gene's germline CDR1 is MNHNS and CDR2 SASEGT.

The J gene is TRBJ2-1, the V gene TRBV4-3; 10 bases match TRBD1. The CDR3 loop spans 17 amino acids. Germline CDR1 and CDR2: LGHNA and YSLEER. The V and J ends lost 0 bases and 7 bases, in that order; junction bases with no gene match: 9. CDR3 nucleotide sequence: TGCGCCAGCAGCCAAGATCGGACAGGGGGATTAAGAAATGAGCAGTTCTTC. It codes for CASSQDRTGGLRNEQFF.

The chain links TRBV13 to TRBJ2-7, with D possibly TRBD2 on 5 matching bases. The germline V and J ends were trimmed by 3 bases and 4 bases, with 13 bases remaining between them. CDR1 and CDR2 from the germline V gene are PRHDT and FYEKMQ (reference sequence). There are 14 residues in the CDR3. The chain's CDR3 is CASSFEGARYEQYF. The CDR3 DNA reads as TGTGCCAGCAGCTTCGAGGGAGCTAGGTACGAGCAGTACTTC.

The CDR3 DNA reads as TGTGCCAGCAGCCCTACCAAGTTCGAAGCTTTCTTT. Translated: CASSPTKFEAFF. The chain joins TRBV7-2 to TRBJ1-1; D is undetermined. Per the germline V gene, CDR1 is SGHTA and CDR2 is FQGNSA. V dropped 5 bases and J dropped 8 bases, with 12 bases sitting between them. The CDR3 is 12 amino acids.

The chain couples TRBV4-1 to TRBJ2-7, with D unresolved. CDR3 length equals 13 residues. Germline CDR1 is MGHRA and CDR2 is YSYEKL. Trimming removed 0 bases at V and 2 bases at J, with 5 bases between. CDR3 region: CASSQDLAYEQYF. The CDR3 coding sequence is TGCGCCAGCAGCCAAGATCTGGCCTACGAGCAGTACTTC.

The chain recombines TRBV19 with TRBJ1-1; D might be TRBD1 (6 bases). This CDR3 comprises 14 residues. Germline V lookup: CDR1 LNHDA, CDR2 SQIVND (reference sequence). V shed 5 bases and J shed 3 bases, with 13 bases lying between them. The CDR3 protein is CASSPRGTHTEAFF. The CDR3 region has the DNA TGTGCCAGTAGTCCGAGGGGGACCCACACTGAAGCTTTCTTT.

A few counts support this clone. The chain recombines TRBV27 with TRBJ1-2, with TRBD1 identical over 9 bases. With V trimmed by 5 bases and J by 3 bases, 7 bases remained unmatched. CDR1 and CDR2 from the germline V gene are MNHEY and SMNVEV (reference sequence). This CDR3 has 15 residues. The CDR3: CASSPRTGVDYGYTF. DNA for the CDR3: TGTGCCAGCAGTCCCCGGACAGGGGTTGACTATGGCTACACCTTC.

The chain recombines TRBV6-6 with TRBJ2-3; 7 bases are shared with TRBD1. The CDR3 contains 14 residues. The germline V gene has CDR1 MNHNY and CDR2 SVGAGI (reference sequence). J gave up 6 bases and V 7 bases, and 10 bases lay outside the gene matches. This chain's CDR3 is CASIRDSALDTQYF. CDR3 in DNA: TGTGCCAGCATTCGGGACAGCGCTTTGGATACGCAGTATTTT.

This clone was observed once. Written as DNA, the CDR3 is TGTGCCAGCACCACCAGCCTGGTGAGCTCCTACAATGAGCAGTTCTTC. This encodes CASTTSLVSSYNEQFF. The gene calls are TRBV5-6 and TRBJ2-1; D ambiguous. Trimming pared 6 bases from V and 0 bases from J, leaving 16 bases between. Germline CDR1 SGHDT, CDR2 YYEEEE. The CDR3 totals 16 residues.

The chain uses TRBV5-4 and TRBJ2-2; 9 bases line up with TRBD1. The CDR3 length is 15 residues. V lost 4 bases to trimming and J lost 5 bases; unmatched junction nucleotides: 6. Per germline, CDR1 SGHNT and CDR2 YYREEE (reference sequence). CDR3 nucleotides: TGTGCCAGCAGCCCCTCGACAGGGGGGACCGGGGAGCTGTTTTTT. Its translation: CASSPSTGGTGELFF.

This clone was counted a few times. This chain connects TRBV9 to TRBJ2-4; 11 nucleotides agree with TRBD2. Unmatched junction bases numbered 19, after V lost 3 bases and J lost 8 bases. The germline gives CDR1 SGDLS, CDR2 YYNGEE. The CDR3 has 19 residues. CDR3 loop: CASSAGVGTSGIQGDIQYF. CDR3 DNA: TGTGCCAGCAGCGCTGGGGTGGGGACTAGCGGCATCCAAGGGGACATTCAGTACTTC.

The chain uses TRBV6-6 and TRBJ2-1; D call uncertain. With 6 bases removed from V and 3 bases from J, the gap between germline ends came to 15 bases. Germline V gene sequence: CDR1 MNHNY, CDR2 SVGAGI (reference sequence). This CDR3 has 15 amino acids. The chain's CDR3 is CASSPGDPSYNEQFF. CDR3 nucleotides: TGTGCCAGCAGCCCCGGCGATCCGAGCTACAATGAGCAGTTCTTC.

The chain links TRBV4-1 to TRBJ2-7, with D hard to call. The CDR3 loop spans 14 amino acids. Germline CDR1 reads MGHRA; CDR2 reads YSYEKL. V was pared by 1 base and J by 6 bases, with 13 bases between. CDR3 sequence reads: CASSQGVGLGEQYF. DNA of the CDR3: TGCGCCAGCAGCCAAGGTGTGGGGTTGGGCGAGCAGTACTTC.

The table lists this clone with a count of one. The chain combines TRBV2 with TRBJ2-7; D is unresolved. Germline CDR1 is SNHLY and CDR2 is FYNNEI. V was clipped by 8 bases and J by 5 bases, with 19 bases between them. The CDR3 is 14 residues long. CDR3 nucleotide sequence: TGTGCCAGCTCACCCCCTCCCTTGGGCCACGAGCAGTACTTC. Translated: CASSPPPLGHEQYF.

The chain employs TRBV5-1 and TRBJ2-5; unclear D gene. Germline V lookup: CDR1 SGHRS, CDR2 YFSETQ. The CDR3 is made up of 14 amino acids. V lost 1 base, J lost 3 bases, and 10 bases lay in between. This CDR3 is CASSLRNPKETQYF. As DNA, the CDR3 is TGCGCCAGCAGCTTGAGGAATCCTAAAGAGACCCAGTACTTC.